Below are 29 T cell receptor beta chains sequenced from a single sample in a study of T cells in Graves' hyperthyroidism and ophthalmopathy. Amplification of TCR beta CDR3 regions used RNA as the template. An initial round of RT-PCR targeting the TCR CDR3 relied on the HTBI primer set. TCRdb re-derived calls from the multiplex PCR reads in MiXCR, one entry per CDR3 protein. This table holds around 570,000 distinct CDR3 sequences, just under 20% found once. The sample taken for sequencing was blood. The receptors derive from a man in his forties or fifties with Graves' ophthalmopathy.

This clonotype showed up many times. This rearrangement joins TRBV12-3 or TRBV12-4 to TRBJ2-1; 10 bases match TRBD2. V gave up 4 bases and J gave up 0 bases; unmatched junction bases: 3. This CDR3 spans 16 amino acids. CDR3 coding DNA: TGTGCCAGCAGTTCTGGGACTAGCGCCTCCTACAATGAGCAGTTCTTC. It encodes CASSSGTSASYNEQFF.

This clonotype was observed many times. The CDR3 region is CASSLAAGPGSYEQYF. Written as DNA, the CDR3 is TGTGCCAGCAGCTTAGCGGCAGGGCCCGGGTCCTACGAGCAGTACTTC. V usage is TRBV7-2 and J usage is TRBJ2-7, with D possibly matching TRBD1 (5 bases). Trimming stripped 0 bases from V and 1 base from J, with 13 bases between. This CDR3 has 16 amino acids. Germline V gene sequence: CDR1 SGHTA, CDR2 FQGNSA.

Many counts were recorded for this clonotype. The chain combines TRBV14 with TRBJ1-1; D uncertain. This CDR3 region has 13 residues. Germline V gene data show CDR1 as SGHDN and CDR2 as FVKESK. Trimming pared 2 bases from V and 1 base from J, leaving 5 bases between. CDR3 nucleotides: TGTGCCAGCAGCCAACAGCCGAACACTGAAGCTTTCTTT. Translated, it gives CASSQQPNTEAFF.

This clonotype was seen more than once but under ten times. The CDR3 loop is CASSIGVPYEQYF. In DNA, the CDR3 is TGTGCCAGTAGTATCGGGGTTCCCTACGAGCAGTACTTC. The rearrangement uses TRBV19 and TRBJ2-7, with a tentative D call TRBD2 (5 bases). Per the germline V gene, CDR1 is LNHDA and CDR2 is SQIVND (reference sequence). CDR3 length: 13 residues. The germline V and J ends were trimmed by 3 bases and 2 bases, with 8 bases remaining between them.

CDR3 in DNA: TGTGCCAGTAGTGATGGAGGGGCCGGGAATTCACCCCTCCACTTT. This codes for CASSDGGAGNSPLHF. The chain carries TRBV19 and TRBJ1-6; the D gene is possibly TRBD1 (5 bases). V lost 5 bases, J lost 7 bases, and 15 bases lay in between. Germline values: CDR1 LNHDA, CDR2 SQIVND (reference sequence). The CDR3 runs to 15 residues.

The rearrangement uses TRBV11-2 and TRBJ2-7; 7 nucleotides match TRBD2. Germline V CDR1 and CDR2: SGHAT, FQNNGV. V shed 6 bases, J shed 3 bases, and the junction held 11 bases outside the gene matches. The CDR3 contains 15 residues. CDR3 bases: TGTGCCAGCAGTTGGGGGGTGGCTAGCGGCTACGAGCAGTACTTC. It specifies CASSWGVASGYEQYF.

The rearrangement links TRBV7-3 to TRBJ2-3; D is perhaps TRBD2 (6 bases). The ends were cut back, 5 bases at V and 0 bases at J, with 15 bases in the middle. There are 16 residues in the CDR3. Per the germline V gene, CDR1 is SGHTA and CDR2 is FQGTGA. CDR3 bases: TGTGCCAGCAGCCTAATCCCGGGACTTAGCACAGATACGCAGTATTTT. Protein sequence: CASSLIPGLSTDTQYF.

A few counts support this clonotype. The chain employs TRBV30 and TRBJ2-3; D is tentatively TRBD1 or TRBD2 (5 bases each). Between the trimmed V and J ends, which lost 1 base and 6 bases, there was a span of 11 bases. This CDR3 has 13 residues. Germline V CDR1 and CDR2: GTSNPN, SVGIG (reference sequence). CDR3 coding DNA: TGTGCCTGGAGTGGGGGGATTACCGATACGCAGTATTTT. Translated: CAWSGGITDTQYF. The whole variable domain, remainder taken from reference TRBV30 and TRBJ2-3, is SQTIHQWPATLVQPVGSPLSLECTVEGTSNPNLYWYRQAAGRGLQLLFYSVGIGQISSEVPQNLSASRPQDRQFILSSKKLLLSDSGFYLCAWSGGITDTQYFGPGTRLTVL.

On this clonotype itself: The junction does not match germline at one end; this may be a read error. V is TRBV5-1 and J is TRBJ1-6; TRBD1 might be the D (6 bases). CDR3 length: 15 residues. Germline assignment: CDR1 SGHRS and CDR2 YFSETQ. The CDR3, as DNA: TGCGCCAGCAGCTTGGAGGGGGGAGGTAATTCACCCCTCCGCTTT. It encodes CASSLEGGGNSPLRF.

This clonotype was seen a few times. CDR3 nucleotides: TGTGCCAGCAACCCCAGGGGGGGCGCTGACTATGGCTACACCTTC. This codes for CASNPRGGADYGYTF. The chain couples TRBV2 to TRBJ1-2, with 7 bases lining up with TRBD1. V dropped 7 bases and J dropped 3; count of bases not matched to a gene: 11. Per germline, CDR1 SNHLY and CDR2 FYNNEI. The CDR3 runs 15 residues.

Remarks on this clonotype: A much more abundant neighbour one base away suggests this may be a read error. The chain employs TRBV7-9 and TRBJ2-5, with 10 bases fitting TRBD1. Germline CDR1 is SEHNR and CDR2 is FQNEAQ (reference sequence). The CDR3 sequence is 13 residues long. Here the CDR3 DNA reads TGTACCAGCAGCTTAAGGGGACAGGGGATTTGGTACTTC. Translating gives CTSSLRGQGIWYF.

This clonotype has just a few counts. This chain uses TRBV3-1 with TRBJ2-5; D gene uncertain. CDR1 and CDR2 (germline): LGHDT, YNNKEL (reference sequence). The V end lost 0 bases, the J end lost 7 bases, and 6 bases lay between the germline ends. This CDR3 spans 12 amino acids. Written as DNA, the CDR3 is TGTGCCAGCAGCCAAGAGGTTGGGACCCAGTACTTC. It encodes CASSQEVGTQYF.

For the CDR3, the DNA is TGTGCCAGCAGCTTCCGGATGACAGGGGAAGCTTTCTTT. Translating it yields CASSFRMTGEAFF. The chain has TRBV5-5 and TRBJ1-1; 7 bases map to TRBD1. V dropped 2 bases and J dropped 8; count of bases not matched to a gene: 6. This CDR3 is built from 13 residues. The V gene's germline CDR1 is SGHKS and CDR2 YYEKEE (reference sequence). The variable domain in full, with the rest retrieved from reference TRBV5-5 and TRBJ1-1, is DAGVTQSPTHLIKTRGQQVTLRCSPISGHKSVSWYQQVLGQGPQFIFQYYEKEERGRGNFPDRFSARQFPNYSSELNVNALLLGDSALYLCASSFRMTGEAFFGQGTRLTVV.

The rearrangement links TRBV6-2 or TRBV6-3 to TRBJ2-5; TRBD2 matches 11 bases. CDR3 size: 17 residues. J lost 1 base, V lost 7 bases, and 11 bases had no gene match. The V gene's germline CDR1 is MNHEY and CDR2 SVGEGT. CDR3 amino acids: CASTTGLAGTLQETQYF. The CDR3 coding sequence is TGTGCCAGCACAACTGGACTAGCGGGCACCCTCCAAGAGACCCAGTACTTC.

This clonotype was detected only a few times. The chain has TRBV20-1 and TRBJ2-5; D is unresolved. Trimming took 0 bases from V and 5 from J, leaving 10 bases between them. This CDR3 contains 13 residues. Germline assignment: CDR1 DFQATT and CDR2 SNEGSKA (reference sequence). The CDR3 here is CSARDAVRETQYF. Written as DNA, the CDR3 is TGCAGTGCTAGAGACGCCGTCCGGGAGACCCAGTACTTC.

In its sample, this clonotype was seen a few times. The rearrangement uses TRBV5-6 and TRBJ1-2, with D unclear. V was clipped by 1 base and J by 2 bases, with 3 bases between them. CDR1 is SGHDT and CDR2 is YYEEEE in the germline V gene. This CDR3 is built from 12 residues. The CDR3 nucleotides read TGTGCCAGCAGCTTGATGAACTATGGCTACACCTTC. It translates to CASSLMNYGYTF. Drawing the rest from reference TRBV5-6 and TRBJ1-2, the complete variable domain is DAGVTQSPTHLIKTRGQQVTLRCSPKSGHDTVSWYQQALGQGPQFIFQYYEEEERQRGNFPDRFSGHQFPNYSSELNVNALLLGDSALYLCASSLMNYGYTFGSGTRLTVV.

This clonotype was detected a few times. The chain links TRBV10-1 to TRBJ1-2; the match to TRBD1 covers 8 bases. The V segment lost 0 bases and the J segment 4 bases; nucleotides outside the gene matches: 7. The CDR3 consists of 16 residues. Germline CDR1 and CDR2: WNHNN and SYGVQD (reference sequence). This CDR3 is CASSESKQGGTYGYTF. CDR3 in DNA: TGCGCCAGCAGTGAGTCGAAACAGGGGGGTACCTATGGCTACACCTTC.

This clonotype was seen a handful of times. The V and J genes are TRBV4-2 and TRBJ2-3; D unresolved. The CDR3 is made up of 13 amino acids. The ends were cut back, 3 bases at V and 9 bases at J, with 13 bases in the middle. Germline values: CDR1 LGHNA, CDR2 YNFKEQ. This chain's CDR3 is CASSQADDRTQYF. CDR3 bases: TGTGCCAGCAGCCAGGCTGATGATCGGACGCAGTATTTT.

This clonotype was counted ten times or more. J is TRBJ2-5 and V is TRBV20-1, with D perhaps TRBD2 (7 bases). Germline loops: CDR1 DFQATT, CDR2 SNEGSKA (reference sequence). Trimming shortened V by 0 bases and J by 1 base, and 15 bases separated the two germline ends. There are 16 residues in the CDR3. CDR3 sequence reads: CSARDLRGGGQETQYF. In DNA form, the CDR3 reads TGCAGTGCTAGAGATCTACGCGGGGGCGGCCAAGAGACCCAGTACTTC.

This clonotype was picked up a small number of times. The chain recombines TRBV5-1 with TRBJ2-6; 7 bases fit TRBD1. CDR1 is SGHRS, CDR2 YFSETQ, per germline. CDR3 length: 18 residues. The V and J ends lost 3 bases and 1 base, in that order; junction bases with no gene match: 10. CDR3 nucleotides: TGCGCCAGCAGCTACTGGACAGGAAGGGGGTCTGGGGCCAACGTCCTGACTTTC. It specifies CASSYWTGRGSGANVLTF.

The chain recombines TRBV27 with TRBJ2-7; 8 positions match TRBD2. Per germline, CDR1 MNHEY and CDR2 SMNVEV (reference sequence). The CDR3 length is 14 residues. With V trimmed by 4 bases and J by 4 bases, 6 bases remained unmatched. The CDR3 DNA follows: TGTGCCAGCAGTTCAGCGGGAGACCAGTACGAGCAGTACTTC. The encoded protein is CASSSAGDQYEQYF.

This clonotype was picked up many times. In DNA, the CDR3 is TGTGCCAGCAGCCGCGGGGCAGCTGGAAACACCATATATTTT. This translates into CASSRGAAGNTIYF. V is TRBV3-1 and J is TRBJ1-3; D is perhaps TRBD1 (5 bases). Germline V gene lookup returns CDR1 LGHDT and CDR2 YNNKEL (reference sequence). The V and J ends lost 4 bases and 2 bases respectively, with 9 bases between them. There are 14 residues in the CDR3. Filled out from reference TRBV3-1 and TRBJ1-3, the complete variable domain reads DTAVSQTPKYLVTQMGNDKSIKCEQNLGHDTMYWYKQDSKKFLKIMFSYNNKELIINETVPNRFSPKSPDKAHLNLHINSLELGDSAVYFCASSRGAAGNTIYFGEGSWLTVV.

This clonotype was found many times. The chain recombines TRBV7-9 with TRBJ1-5; D gene ambiguous. Trimming stripped 2 bases from V and 2 bases from J, with 4 bases between. Germline values: CDR1 SEHNR, CDR2 FQNEAQ (reference sequence). This CDR3 region has 13 residues. The CDR3 loop is CASSLWGNQPQHF. In nucleotides, the CDR3 is TGTGCCAGCAGCTTATGGGGCAATCAGCCCCAGCATTTT.

This clonotype showed up many times. The J gene is TRBJ2-7, the V gene TRBV3-1; a possible D gene is TRBD2 (5 bases). V was pared by 1 base and J by 4 bases, with 8 bases between. The germline CDR1 and CDR2 sequences are LGHDT and YNNKEL (reference sequence). CDR3 length equals 13 residues. The chain's CDR3 is CASSQVGRYEQYF. DNA for the CDR3: TGTGCCAGCAGCCAAGTAGGGAGATACGAGCAGTACTTC.

The chain links TRBV9 to TRBJ1-6; TRBD1 agrees at 7 bases. The germline V gene encodes CDR1 SGDLS and CDR2 YYNGEE. The CDR3 is 15 residues long. Losses at the gene ends were 0 bases for V and 8 bases for J; bases not matched to a gene: 5. Written as DNA, the CDR3 is TGTGCCAGCAGCGTAGAGACAGGGAGTGATTCACCCCTCCACTTT. Its translation: CASSVETGSDSPLHF.

The chain links TRBV12-3 or TRBV12-4 to TRBJ2-3; 10 bases fit TRBD2. The CDR3 has 13 amino acids. The J segment lost 11 bases and the V segment lost 4 bases, leaving 6 bases of the junction unmatched. CDR3 amino acids: CASSSRLAGLQYF. CDR3 sequence (DNA): TGTGCCAGCAGTTCTCGACTAGCGGGCTTGCAGTATTTT.

The chain joins TRBV4-1 to TRBJ2-7, with D possibly being TRBD2 (5 bases). Trimming took off 4 bases at V and 9 bases at J, with 16 bases between the two ends. From germline, CDR1 is MGHRA and CDR2 YSYEKL. This CDR3 comprises 13 residues. CDR3 sequence reads: CASSPRGITAQYF. The CDR3 region has the DNA TGCGCCAGCAGCCCCAGAGGGATTACGGCGCAGTACTTC.

This clonotype was recorded a few times. The chain is built from TRBV5-1 and TRBJ2-1; 10 bases are shared with TRBD2. CDR1 and CDR2 (germline): SGHRS, YFSETQ. This CDR3 contains 15 residues. The V and J ends lost 4 bases and 9 bases, in that order; junction bases with no gene match: 10. The CDR3 nucleotides read TGCGCCAGCAGCCTCCGGTCTAGCGGGAGTTTTGAGCAGTTCTTC. Residues: CASSLRSSGSFEQFF.

The table lists this clonotype with many counts. The chain joins TRBV18 to TRBJ2-5; D remains unclear. The CDR3 length is 14 residues. Germline V gives CDR1 KGHSH, CDR2 LQKENI. Trimming stripped 3 bases from V and 2 bases from J, with 10 bases between. In DNA, the CDR3 is TGTGCCAGCTCACCTCTGGACCAGCAAGAGACCCAGTACTTC. This encodes CASSPLDQQETQYF.